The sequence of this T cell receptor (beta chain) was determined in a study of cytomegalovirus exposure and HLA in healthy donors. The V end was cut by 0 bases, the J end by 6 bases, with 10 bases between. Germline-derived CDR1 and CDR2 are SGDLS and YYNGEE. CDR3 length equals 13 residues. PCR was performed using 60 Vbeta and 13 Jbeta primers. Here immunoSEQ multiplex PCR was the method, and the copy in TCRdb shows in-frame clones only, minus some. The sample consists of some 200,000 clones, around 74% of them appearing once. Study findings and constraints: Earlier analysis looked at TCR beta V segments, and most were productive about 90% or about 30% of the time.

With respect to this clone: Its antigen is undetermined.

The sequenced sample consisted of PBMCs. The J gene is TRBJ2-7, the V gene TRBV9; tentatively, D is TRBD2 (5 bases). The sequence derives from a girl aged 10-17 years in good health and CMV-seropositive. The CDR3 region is CASSVGGFGEQYF. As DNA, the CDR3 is TGTGCCAGCAGCGTAGGAGGGTTCGGCGAGCAGTACTTC.